This T cell receptor beta chain was sequenced for a study of T cells expressing NK-cell markers (dated by TCRdb to the early 2020s). With respect to the entire study: Three sorted T-cell subsets (CD3+CD56+NKG2C+, CD3+CD56+NKG2C- and CD3+CD56-NKG2C+) from fewer than 10 donors had their TCR beta-chain repertoires profiled. The study sequenced eight donors, all healthy volunteers chosen at random: three men and five women. Libraries were sequenced as 2 x 150 bp reads on Illumina HiSeq 2000/2500, MiSeq or NextSeq. Seven of the eight sequenced donors were HCMV-seropositive and one was HCMV-seronegative.

CDR1 and CDR2 are read off the germline V gene as SGHAT and FQNNGV. The CDR3 runs 13 amino acids, cysteine and phenylalanine included. DNA was not recorded. HCMV serostatus was determined by detecting HCMV-specific IgG in serum with a commercial ELISA kit. Peripheral blood mononuclear cells were isolated from blood by Ficoll density gradient centrifugation. Notes on this clonotype: No antigen is known for it.

Broad study findings and their caveats: Those dominant clonotypes were again the most abundant among CD3+CD56-NKG2C+ cells in a few donors, at roughly 25-65%. Whether the expanded NKG2C-expressing T cell clones were specific for HCMV antigens was left unclear. For more than 5 donors, the dominant CD3+CD56+NKG2C+ clonotypes were among the top 10 CD8+ clonotypes and accounted for about 1.0-7.5% of CD8+ T cells.

Sequencing instrument: Illumina HiSeq 2000. TCR beta cDNA libraries were made by 5'RACE template switching that added a universal primer site and unique molecular identifiers. Synthesis of cDNA was primed from the TCR beta constant segment and was followed by two consecutive PCR amplification steps. As for how the authors treated the data: MIGEC handled demultiplexing of the reads and grouping by UMI, while MiTCR was used to assemble and quantify clonotypes. To exclude erroneous sequences, any TCR cDNA sequence not supported by at least two reads was discarded. The tcR package was used for downstream repertoire analysis, and clonotypes were matched between fractions using CDR3 nucleotide sequence together with V segment. Antigen specificity was annotated against VDJdb with VDJmatch, allowing one amino acid substitution in CDR3. TCRdb reprocessed the raw reads; every CDR3 protein sequence is a single record, and DNA is not supplied. The V and J calls were not made by the authors but by TCRdb's processing. The table held for this sample gives approximately 150,000 distinct CDR3 sequences. Of the sample, about 12% is held by the ten largest clones.

The TCR comes from a man aged 18 to 30 in good health. Donor details come from another sample of the same person, matched by shared clones. The source material was blood T cells: a sorted CD56 or NKG2C T cell subset, CD4+ or CD8+ T cells, or bulk PBMC T cells (not recorded which). Rearrangement joined TRBV11-2 to TRBJ2-5; TCRdb selects TRBD1, and the lack of DNA leaves this call unchecked. The CDR3 region has the sequence CASSYPGGETQYF. The entire variable domain, with the stretches around the CDR3 drawn from the reference TRBV11-2 and TRBJ2-5 proteins, is EAGVAQSPRYKIIEKRQSVAFWCNPISGHATLYWYQQILGQGPKLLIQFQNNGVVDDSQLPKDRFSAERLKGVDSTLKIQPAKLEDSAVYLCASSYPGGETQYFGPGTRLLVL.